The TCR beta chain described here comes from a study of control samples from healthy donors and cancer patients (dated by TCRdb to 2020 to 2021). The CDR3, cysteine through phenylalanine, is 15 amino acids long. Just CDR3 DNA is preserved here, 45 bases in frame from base 1. According to the germline V gene, CDR1 reads MNHEY and CDR2 reads SVGAGI. V is cut by 2 bases and J by 4 bases, and the space between the germline ends is 13 bases. This clone was detected only once. Its antigen specificity is not known. No base-level quality is on record; no much larger clone is a single base apart. Library creation used the immunoSEQ multiplex PCR assay. TCRdb re-hosts the immuneACCESS table, in-frame sequences only. Its copies lack some clones; in the studies checked, an unresolved V gene accounts for under half of them, and the cause for the rest is not known. This sample lists more than 85,000 clones; 85% to 90% were detected once. The leading ten clones occupy around 3.9% of the sample.

The sequencing sample was made of PBMCs. This chain is built from TRBV6-5 and TRBJ2-3; the D gene is possibly TRBD2, with 5 bases matching. The origin of this receptor is a woman aged 60 to 75 with lung cancer. This receptor carries the CDR3 CASSYSLAGSDTQYF. The base sequence is TGTGCCAGCAGTTACAGTCTAGCTGGATCAGATACGCAGTATTTT.